These 21 T cell receptor beta chains share one sample of origin, sequenced in a study of vaccination effects on CD4 cells after COVID-19. These TCRs are of unknown antigen specificity. Ahead of sequencing, the ViraFEST assay grew antigen-specific CD4+ T cells using viral peptide pools. Culture lasted about nine days before CD4+ T cell isolation. All participants had two doses of either the BNT162b2 or mRNA-1273 vaccine. Assay: immunoSEQ multiplex PCR; the TCRdb copy retains only in-frame clones and omits some. The table records tens of thousands of clones, around 70% of them present only once. Specimen: CD4+ T cells from PBMCs cultured with HCoV-OC43 spike peptides, collected after COVID-19 vaccination. Described subset: HCoV-OC43 spike overlapping peptide pool stimulation. The origin of the receptors is a human donor who received a COVID-19 vaccine.

The chain combines TRBV7-9 with TRBJ1-1, with a possible D match to TRBD1 (6 bases). The germline CDR1 and CDR2 sequences are SEHNR and FQNEAQ (reference sequence). With 4 bases removed from V and 2 bases from J, the gap between germline ends came to 11 bases. The CDR3 runs 14 residues. CDR3 DNA sequence: TGTGCCAGCAGCTCACAGGGACCCAACACTGAAGCTTTCTTT. Amino acids: CASSSQGPNTEAFF.

The rearrangement joins TRBV5-4 to TRBJ1-2, with TRBD1 as a possible D gene (6 bases). The V gene lost 3 bases and the J gene lost 6 bases, with 9 bases spanning the gap. The CDR3 loop spans 12 amino acids. Per the germline V gene, CDR1 is SGHNT and CDR2 is YYREEE (reference sequence). The CDR3 loop reads CASSWDIDGYTF. CDR3 nucleotide sequence: TGTGCCAGCAGCTGGGACATCGATGGCTACACCTTC.

The genes are TRBV6-1 and TRBJ2-3; possibly TRBD2 for D (6 bases). Trimming removed 8 bases at V and 3 bases at J, with 18 bases between. There are 15 residues in the CDR3. Germline V gene lookup returns CDR1 MNHNS and CDR2 SASEGT. CDR3 in amino acids: CASSGRAGGTDTQYF. In nucleotides, the CDR3 is TGTGCCAGCTCCGGTCGGGCCGGGGGAACAGATACGCAGTATTTT.

The rearrangement links TRBV11-2 to TRBJ2-7; 9 bases fit TRBD1. Germline CDR1 SGHAT, CDR2 FQNNGV. Trimming cost V 3 bases and J 6 bases; bases outside gene matches: 9. This CDR3 has 15 residues. The CDR3 coding sequence is TGTGCCAGCAGCTTCCCACAACAGGGGGCAGGCGAGCAGTACTTC. Amino acids: CASSFPQQGAGEQYF.

The chain carries TRBV18 and TRBJ1-1; D gene unclear. Trimming removed 0 bases from V and 2 bases from J, with 10 bases in between. Germline values: CDR1 KGHSH, CDR2 LQKENI. The CDR3 is 15 residues long. The CDR3 spells CASSPPSGFNTEAFF. DNA of the CDR3: TGTGCCAGCTCACCACCATCGGGGTTTAACACTGAAGCTTTCTTT.

The chain couples TRBV6-5 to TRBJ1-4; D not certain. The CDR3 contains 14 residues. The germline V gene encodes CDR1 MNHEY and CDR2 SVGAGI. Trimming took 8 bases from V and 8 from J, leaving 18 bases between them. The CDR3 here is CASGRIGSPEKLFF. CDR3 nucleotide sequence: TGTGCCAGCGGCCGTATAGGCTCTCCGGAAAAACTGTTTTTT.

This clone was seen only once. The V gene is TRBV19, the J gene TRBJ2-2; 9 bases align to TRBD2. The CDR3 extends over 15 amino acids. Germline V gene sequence: CDR1 LNHDA, CDR2 SQIVND (reference sequence). The J segment lost 1 base and the V segment lost 6 bases, leaving 3 bases of the junction unmatched. The chain's CDR3 is CASSPSGENTGELFF. The CDR3 DNA sequence: TGTGCCAGTAGCCCTAGCGGGGAGAACACCGGGGAGCTGTTTTTT.

This clone was counted only a few times. The J gene is TRBJ2-3, the V gene TRBV19, with 7 bases matching TRBD1. The germline V gene encodes CDR1 LNHDA and CDR2 SQIVND (reference sequence). The V and J ends lost 9 bases and 4 bases, in that order; junction bases with no gene match: 4. This CDR3 comprises 12 residues. The DNA for the CDR3 is TGTGCCAGGACAGGGTTGGCAGATACGCAGTATTTT. It yields the protein CARTGLADTQYF.

The chain combines TRBV11-2 with TRBJ2-7, with 9 bases that match TRBD2. The junction had 17 bases not matched to a gene; V was cut back by 5 bases and J by 6 bases. The CDR3 length is 17 residues. Germline-derived CDR1 and CDR2 are SGHAT and FQNNGV. For the CDR3, the DNA is TGTGCCAGCAGCGTTCGGCCTGGTTGGCGGGAGGGGGTCGAGCAGTACTTC. It specifies CASSVRPGWREGVEQYF.

V is TRBV19 and J is TRBJ2-3; D is unclear. The CDR3 has 13 residues. Germline lookup yields CDR1 LNHDA and CDR2 SQIVND (reference sequence). V was pared by 4 bases and J by 3 bases, with 8 bases between. The CDR3 sequence is CASSTALTDTQYF. The CDR3 region has the DNA TGTGCCAGTAGTACCGCCCTAACAGATACGCAGTATTTT.

This chain uses TRBV11-2 with TRBJ2-3, with 10 bases identical to TRBD2. V lost 5 bases to trimming and J lost 5 bases; unmatched junction nucleotides: 7. This CDR3 spans 15 amino acids. The germline V gene has CDR1 SGHAT and CDR2 FQNNGV. CDR3 bases: TGTGCCAGCAGCCCGACTAGCGGGCCTTTAGATACGCAGTATTTT. Translated: CASSPTSGPLDTQYF.

The genes are TRBV7-9 and TRBJ1-5, with 9 bases matching TRBD1. The V gene end was trimmed by 4 bases and the J gene end by 2 bases; junction bases not matched to a gene: 9. The CDR3 runs 17 residues. Germline lookup yields CDR1 SEHNR and CDR2 FQNEAQ (reference sequence). The CDR3 sequence: CASSSNRGRMGNQPQHF. CDR3 in DNA: TGTGCCAGCAGCTCAAACAGGGGGCGGATGGGCAATCAGCCCCAGCATTTT. Together with reference TRBV7-9 and TRBJ1-5, the CDR3 gives the full variable domain: DTGVSQNPRHKITKRGQNVTFRCDPISEHNRLYWYRQTLGQGPEFLTYFQNEAQLEKSRLLSDRFSAERPKGSFSTLEIQRTEQGDSAMYLCASSSNRGRMGNQPQHFGDGTRLSIL.

The J gene is TRBJ2-1, the V gene TRBV11-2; D possibly uses TRBD1 or TRBD2 (5 bases each). There are 15 residues in the CDR3. Germline V lookup: CDR1 SGHAT, CDR2 FQNNGV. Trimming cost V 0 bases and J 4 bases, with 10 bases left between them. The CDR3 coding sequence is TGTGCCAGCAGCTTAGATTGGGACCCTTACAATGAGCAGTTCTTC. It specifies CASSLDWDPYNEQFF.

The chain joins TRBV7-8 to TRBJ2-1; 8 bases are shared with TRBD2. This CDR3 comprises 20 residues. In germline, CDR1 is SGHVS, CDR2 FQNEAQ. V shed 2 bases and J 1 base; nucleotides not matched to a gene: 16. The CDR3 reads CASSLFRAGVSLRSYNEQFF. CDR3 nucleotide sequence: TGTGCCAGCAGCTTATTCCGAGCGGGAGTCTCCCTTAGGTCCTACAATGAGCAGTTCTTC.

This clone was counted once. The V call is TRBV6-5, the J call TRBJ1-1; D may be TRBD1 (5 bases). The V gene's germline CDR1 is MNHEY and CDR2 SVGAGI. Trimming cost V 8 bases and J 0 bases, with 13 bases left between them. There are 14 residues in the CDR3. The CDR3 DNA reads as TGTGCCAGCGGACAACGGGGGATGAACACTGAAGCTTTCTTT. Amino acids: CASGQRGMNTEAFF.

The CDR3 protein is CASSLGPGGRETQYF. CDR3 bases: TGTGCCAGCAGCTTAGGTCCGGGGGGGAGAGAGACCCAGTACTTC. The rearrangement joins TRBV7-7 to TRBJ2-5; 8 bases line up with TRBD2. The ends lost 1 base at V and 4 bases at J; junction bases unmatched: 5. This CDR3 has 15 amino acids. Germline lookup yields CDR1 SSHAT and CDR2 FNYEAQ (reference sequence).

V usage is TRBV5-5 and J usage is TRBJ2-2; tentative D call: TRBD1 (5 bases). This CDR3 contains 15 residues. The V and J ends lost 4 bases and 2 bases respectively, with 12 bases between them. Germline V gives CDR1 SGHKS, CDR2 YYEKEE (reference sequence). The CDR3 DNA follows: TGTGCCAGCAGCGCGCGGACAATCAACACCGGGGAGCTGTTTTTT. This translates into CASSARTINTGELFF.

V gene TRBV2 combines with J gene TRBJ1-2; no reliable D call. CDR1 is SNHLY, CDR2 FYNNEI, per germline. This CDR3 spans 13 amino acids. The ends were cut back, 2 bases at V and 4 bases at J, with 8 bases in the middle. The CDR3 coding sequence is TGTGCCAGCAGTGAACGGCGTCCCTATGGCTACACCTTC. Its protein product is CASSERRPYGYTF.

J is TRBJ2-7 and V is TRBV7-2; no firm D call. Trimming cost V 6 bases and J 2 bases, with 17 bases left between them. CDR1 is SGHTA and CDR2 is FQGNSA in the germline V gene. The CDR3 totals 15 residues. The CDR3 protein is CASRRAVQSTYEQYF. The CDR3 bases are TGTGCCAGCAGACGGGCCGTACAAAGCACCTACGAGCAGTACTTC.

V gene TRBV20-1 combines with J gene TRBJ2-7; no definite D call. The CDR3 totals 11 residues. V was clipped by 3 bases and J by 0 bases, with 3 bases between them. CDR1 DFQATT and CDR2 SNEGSKA come from the germline V gene (reference sequence). The CDR3 region is CSASSSYEQYF. CDR3 bases: TGCAGTGCTAGTAGCTCCTACGAGCAGTACTTC.

V is TRBV11-2 and J is TRBJ2-1, with D possibly being TRBD2 (6 bases). This CDR3 has 12 residues. Trimming cost V 6 bases and J 10 bases, with 13 bases left between them. Germline values: CDR1 SGHAT, CDR2 FQNNGV. This CDR3 is CASSRRTTEQFF. DNA for the CDR3: TGTGCCAGCAGTAGGCGGACTACCGAGCAGTTCTTC.